This T cell receptor (beta chain) is drawn from a study of cytotoxic CD8 clonotypes in ibrutinib-treated CLL. Whole-study context: There were about 10 relapsed/refractory patients and 15 treatment-naive patients, and roughly 18 were IGHV unmutated. General observations from the study: Clonality went up at ibrutinib response and then declined back toward baseline at progression. Baseline levels of clonality went above those of age-matched healthy donors and moved with circulating CD8+ T-cell counts.

Germline CDR1 and CDR2: MNHEY and SMNVEV (reference sequence). After removal of 6 bases from V and 3 bases from J, the junction contained 8 bases not matched to a gene. This CDR3 is built from 14 residues. Researchers set a sequencing depth target of 1 in 200,000 to 1 in 1 million T cells. The protocol was immunoSEQ multiplex PCR, while the TCRdb copy is restricted to in-frame clones and leaves out a portion. The sample has just over 200,000 clones, 75% to 80% seen once. With respect to this clone: As yet, its antigen is unknown.

This TCR derives from a human donor with chronic lymphocytic leukemia. Sequencing was performed on PBMCs, taken after 12 months of ibrutinib treatment. This chain joins TRBV27 and TRBJ2-7; 7 nucleotides match TRBD2. Here the CDR3 DNA reads TGTGCCAGCAGCCAGTGGGAGGGGAGCTACGAGCAGTACTTC. Translation: CASSQWEGSYEQYF.